This T cell receptor beta chain was sequenced during a study of radiotherapy plus CTLA-4 blockade in lung cancer. Across the study: Disease control was seen in approximately 29% of patients, objective responses in about 19%. Overall study findings and caveats: The best prediction of response reportedly came from early blood T cell clone dynamics, with interferon-beta. Blood-borne expansion of tumor-derived TCR clones followed radiotherapy plus ipilimumab.

The method was immunoSEQ multiplex PCR; TCRdb's version includes in-frame clones alone and lacks a portion of them. This sample has about 45,000 clones; 70% to 80% occur once, and the top ten carry around 7.7%. As regards this clone: Its specificity is unknown.

Focal radiation plus CTLA-4 blockade with ipilimumab was administered to patients who had chemo-refractory metastatic non-small-cell lung cancer. The CDR3 length is 16 residues. V lost 5 bases to trimming and J lost 2 bases; unmatched junction nucleotides: 10. Germline lookup yields CDR1 SGHTA and CDR2 FQGTGA. This TCR came from a human donor with non-small cell lung cancer who had stable disease on radiotherapy plus ipilimumab. This rearrangement joins TRBV7-3 to TRBJ1-1; TRBD1 matches 8 bases. The material sequenced was peripheral blood, taken from a patient treated with radiotherapy plus ipilimumab. The CDR3 here is CASSPRTGRENTEAFF. DNA for the CDR3: TGTGCCAGCAGCCCCCGGACAGGGAGGGAAAACACTGAAGCTTTCTTT. Using reference TRBV7-3 and TRBJ1-1 for the parts outside the CDR3, the full variable domain is GAGVSQTPSNKVTEKGKYVELRCDPISGHTALYWYRQSLGQGPEFLIYFQGTGAADDSGLPNDRFFAVRPEGSVSTLKIQRTERGDSAVYLCASSPRTGRENTEAFFGQGTRLTVV.